This TCR beta chain derives from a study of beta chain features in type 1 diabetes. This clone has a handful of counts. Its target is unknown. General observations from the study: Shortening of TCRB CDR3s, moderate but significant, appeared in all four CD4+ subsets of Type 1 diabetes patients.

This CDR3 has 19 residues. From germline, CDR1 is SGHDT and CDR2 YYEEEE. The junction had 16 bases not matched to a gene; V was cut back by 4 bases and J by 0 bases. Sequenced material consisted of expressed TCRB transcripts (all of the isolated RNA was reverse transcribed). Produced via immunoSEQ multiplex PCR; TCRdb's table is partial and in-frame only. The repertoire has about 170,000 clones, 7.8% of them found once; the top ten carry about 0.9%. Sequences were obtained from central memory CD4+ T cells from blood. The genes are TRBV5-6 and TRBJ2-1; 7 nucleotides line up with TRBD1. The TCR originated in a woman between 40 and 55 years old with type 1 diabetes. CDR3 protein: CASSLDRVGFHGSYNEQFF. CDR3 nucleotides: TGTGCCAGCAGCCTAGACAGGGTTGGGTTTCATGGCTCCTACAATGAGCAGTTCTTC.